The rows below give T cell receptor beta chains drawn from one sample of a study of cytomegalovirus exposure and HLA in healthy donors. The table came from immunoSEQ multiplex PCR; TCRdb's copy has only in-frame clones and leaves some out. The table has hundreds of thousands of clones, under 70% seen once. Sequenced input: PBMCs. All receptors derive from a man aged 35-49 years in good health and CMV-seropositive. Both conserved end residues are part of each CDR3. A D gene is named only where the DNA matches it firmly. Not all rows give a size; the values are once, few, many and, for expanded clones, a class.

v_call	d_call	clone_size	j_call	cdr3_nt	cdr3_aa
TRBV29-1	NA	few	TRBJ1-1	TGCAGCGTTCGATGGGGGGGGGTTCGGTCTGAAGCTTTCTTT	CSVRWGGVRSEAFF
TRBV5-1	NA	NA	TRBJ2-5	TGCGCCAGCACCTACAGCCCCGAAGAGACCCAGTACTTC	CASTYSPEETQYF
TRBV5-1	TRBD1	NA	TRBJ1-4	TGCGCCAGCAGCGGCAGGGACAGGGGGGATGAAAAACTGTTTTTT	CASSGRDRGDEKLFF
TRBV6-1	NA	NA	TRBJ1-1	TGTGCCGGAACGACAGCCCTGAACACTGAAGCTTTCTTT	CAGTTALNTEAFF
TRBV2	TRBD2	NA	TRBJ2-7	TGTGCCAGCAGTGGACTAGCGGTCAACGAGCAGTACTTC	CASSGLAVNEQYF
TRBV19	NA	NA	TRBJ1-5	TGTGCCAGTAGTATTCCCAGGCCGAGCAATCAGCCCCAGCATTTT	CASSIPRPSNQPQHF
TRBV5-1	NA	few	TRBJ2-6	TGCGCCAGCAGCCCGATCGAGAGCTCTGGGGCCAACGTCCTGACTTTC	CASSPIESSGANVLTF
TRBV9	NA	few	TRBJ2-7	TGTGCCAGCAGCGCCTGGGGAGAGGACGAGCAGTACTTC	CASSAWGEDEQYF
TRBV6-5	TRBD1	NA	TRBJ1-1	TGTGCCGTGGCGGGACAGTTGAACACTGAAGCTTTCTTT	CAVAGQLNTEAFF
TRBV21-1	NA	NA	TRBJ2-4	TGTGCCAGCAGCAAAAGAGGGACAGGAAAAAACATTCAGTACTTC	CASSKRGTGKNIQYF